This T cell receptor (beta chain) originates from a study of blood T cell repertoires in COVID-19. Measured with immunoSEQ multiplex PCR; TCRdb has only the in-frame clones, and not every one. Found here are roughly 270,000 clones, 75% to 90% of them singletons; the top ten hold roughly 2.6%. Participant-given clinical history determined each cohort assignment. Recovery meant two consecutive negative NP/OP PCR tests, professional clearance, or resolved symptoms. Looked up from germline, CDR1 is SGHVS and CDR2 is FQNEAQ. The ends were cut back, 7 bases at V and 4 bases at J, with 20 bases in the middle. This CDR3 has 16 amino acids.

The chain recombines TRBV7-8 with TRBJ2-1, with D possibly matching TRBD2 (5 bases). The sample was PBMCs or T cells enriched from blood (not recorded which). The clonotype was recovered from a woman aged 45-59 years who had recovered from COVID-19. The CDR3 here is CASTINPGMSYNEQFF. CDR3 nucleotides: TGTGCCAGCACCATTAATCCCGGGATGAGTTACAATGAGCAGTTCTTC.